The clone carrying this T cell receptor beta chain was seen at least ten times. Its specificity is not known. This sample is part of a study of T cells in Graves' hyperthyroidism and ophthalmopathy. Germline values: CDR1 DFQATT, CDR2 SNEGSKA (reference sequence). V was clipped by 6 bases and J by 2 bases, with 16 bases between them. This CDR3 is 14 amino acids long. Hyperthyroidism, newly diagnosed and lasting under 2 months, affected patients aged 18 to 65. Overall study findings and caveats: Ophthalmopathy was told apart from stable hyperthyroidism by a 13 V-J model.

RNA transcripts yielded amplified TCR beta CDR3 regions. TCR CDR3 underwent first-round RT-PCR with the HTBI primer set. TCRdb fed the multiplex PCR reads into MiXCR, producing one record per CDR3 protein. The table shows around 260,000 distinct CDR3 sequences, with approximately 26% occurring only once. The clonotype was recovered from a middle-aged man with Graves' hyperthyroidism that later progressed to Graves' ophthalmopathy. The chain employs TRBV20-1 and TRBJ2-5, with TRBD2 as a possible D gene (5 bases). Material for sequencing was blood. CDR3 nucleotides: TGCAGTGCAGGACTGGCTGGCCAACAAGAGACCCAGTACTTC. Amino acid sequence: CSAGLAGQQETQYF.